The source of this T cell receptor beta chain is a study of tumor and adjacent non-tumor tissue in lung cancer. In the study overall: Patients were aged about 30 to 76, approximately 11 men and about five women, stage I to III. Samples averaged approximately 3.9 million productive TCRbeta reads each. Overall study results and limits: Higher tumor TCR diversity was associated with shorter survival. In normal lung, the top 100 clones were significantly more dominant than in tumor.

This clonotype was recorded many times. Its cognate antigen is unknown. A modified ARM-PCR protocol with three rounds of nested PCR amplified TCRbeta. TCRdb reanalysed the multiplex PCR reads using MiXCR and keeps one entry per CDR3 protein. There are 90,000 to 110,000 distinct CDR3 sequences in the sample; roughly 77% occur only once, and around 37% lies in the top ten. No cell sorting was done before RNA was extracted from the tissue. Germline assignment: CDR1 LGHNA and CDR2 YNFKEQ. Trimming at V came to 4 bases and at J to 9 bases, leaving 13 bases not matched to a gene. This CDR3 comprises 17 residues.

The source is a woman aged 60-70 years with non-small cell lung cancer. J is TRBJ2-1 and V is TRBV4-2, with 12 bases aligning to TRBD2. Sequences were obtained from lung tumor tissue. The CDR3 is CASSPIDRLAGAPEQFF. DNA of the CDR3: TGTGCCAGCAGCCCTATTGATAGACTAGCGGGAGCCCCTGAGCAGTTCTTC.